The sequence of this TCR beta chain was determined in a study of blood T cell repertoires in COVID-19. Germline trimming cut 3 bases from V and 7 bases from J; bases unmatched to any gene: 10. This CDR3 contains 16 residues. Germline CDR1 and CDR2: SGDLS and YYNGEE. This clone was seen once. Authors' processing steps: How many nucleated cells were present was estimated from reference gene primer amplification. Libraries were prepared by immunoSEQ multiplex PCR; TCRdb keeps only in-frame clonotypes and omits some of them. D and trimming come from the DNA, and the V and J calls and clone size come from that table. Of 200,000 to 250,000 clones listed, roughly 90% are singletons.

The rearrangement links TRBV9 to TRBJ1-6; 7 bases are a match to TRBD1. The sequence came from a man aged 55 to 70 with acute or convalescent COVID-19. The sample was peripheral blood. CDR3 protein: CASSAASTGTNSPLHF. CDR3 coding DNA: TGTGCCAGCAGCGCCGCTTCGACAGGGACGAATTCACCCCTCCACTTT.